These 6 T cell receptor beta chains were all obtained from the same sample, sequenced in a study of blood T cell repertoires in COVID-19. The repertoire was sequenced with immunoSEQ multiplex PCR; TCRdb's copy has only in-frame clones and lacks some. The top ten hold 4.5% to 7% of the sample, which has under 75,000 clones, around 85% seen once. The source material was peripheral blood. The receptors were gathered from a woman aged 70-85 years with acute or convalescent COVID-19.

This chain connects TRBV7-2 to TRBJ2-1; D uncertain. This CDR3 has 13 residues. Germline lookup yields CDR1 SGHTA and CDR2 FQGNSA. V was pared by 3 bases and J by 8 bases, with 11 bases between. As DNA, the CDR3 is TGTGCCAGCAGCTTTAAGCGTCGGGATGAGCAGTTCTTC. This sequence encodes CASSFKRRDEQFF. The full variable domain, rest sourced from reference TRBV7-2 and TRBJ2-1, is GAGVSQSPSNKVTEKGKDVELRCDPISGHTALYWYRQSLGQGLEFLIYFQGNSAPDKSGLPSDRFSAERTGGSVSTLTIQRTQQEDSAVYLCASSFKRRDEQFFGPGTRLTVL.

As DNA, the CDR3 is TGTGCCAGCAGCCCGGACAGGGTATATGGCTACACCTTC. Translated, it gives CASSPDRVYGYTF. V usage is TRBV6-6 and J usage is TRBJ1-2, with 8 bases lining up with TRBD1. V trimming: 6 bases; J trimming: 5 bases; junction bases outside the gene matches: 5. The germline V gene encodes CDR1 MNHNY and CDR2 SVGAGI (reference sequence). This CDR3 is built from 13 residues.

J is TRBJ2-3 and V is TRBV19; TRBD1 matches 11 bases. V was pared by 4 bases and J by 4 bases, with 4 bases of the junction left unmatched. The CDR3 length is 15 residues. Germline V gives CDR1 LNHDA, CDR2 SQIVND (reference sequence). The CDR3 DNA is TGTGCCAGTAGTACTCGGACAGGGGGCTCAGATACGCAGTATTTT. Protein product: CASSTRTGGSDTQYF. Drawing the rest from reference TRBV19 and TRBJ2-3, the complete variable domain is DGGITQSPKYLFRKEGQNVTLSCEQNLNHDAMYWYRQDPGQGLRLIYYSQIVNDFQKGDIAEGYSVSREKKESFPLTVTSAQKNPTAFYLCASSTRTGGSDTQYFGPGTRLTVL.

This chain joins TRBV12-3 or TRBV12-4 and TRBJ2-1, with TRBD2 identical over 10 bases. The trim removed 7 bases at V and 16 bases at J, leaving 7 bases unmatched. The CDR3 loop spans 11 amino acids. The CDR3 loop reads CASTSGGAIFF. The CDR3 DNA sequence: TGTGCCAGCACCAGCGGGGGGGCGATATTCTTC.

A few counts support this clone. V is TRBV3-1 (or the pseudogene TRBV3-2) and J is TRBJ2-2; 8 bases are shared with TRBD2. This CDR3 has 16 amino acids. Germline V lookup: CDR1 LGHDT, CDR2 YNNKEL (reference sequence). V lost 1 base to trimming and J lost 5 bases; unmatched junction nucleotides: 6. The DNA of the CDR3 is TGTGCCAGCAGCCAAGTCTTTAGCGGGGCTACCGGGGAGCTGTTTTTT. It yields the protein CASSQVFSGATGELFF.

This clone was seen more than once but under ten times. This chain joins TRBV15 and TRBJ1-1; 7 nucleotides agree with TRBD1. CDR3 size: 13 residues. Germline V gene lookup returns CDR1 LNHNV and CDR2 YYDKDF (reference sequence). The V and J ends lost 6 bases and 1 base, in that order; junction bases with no gene match: 2. CDR3 DNA: TGTGCCACCAGTCCAGGGGGGAACACTGAAGCTTTCTTT. Encoded protein: CATSPGGNTEAFF.